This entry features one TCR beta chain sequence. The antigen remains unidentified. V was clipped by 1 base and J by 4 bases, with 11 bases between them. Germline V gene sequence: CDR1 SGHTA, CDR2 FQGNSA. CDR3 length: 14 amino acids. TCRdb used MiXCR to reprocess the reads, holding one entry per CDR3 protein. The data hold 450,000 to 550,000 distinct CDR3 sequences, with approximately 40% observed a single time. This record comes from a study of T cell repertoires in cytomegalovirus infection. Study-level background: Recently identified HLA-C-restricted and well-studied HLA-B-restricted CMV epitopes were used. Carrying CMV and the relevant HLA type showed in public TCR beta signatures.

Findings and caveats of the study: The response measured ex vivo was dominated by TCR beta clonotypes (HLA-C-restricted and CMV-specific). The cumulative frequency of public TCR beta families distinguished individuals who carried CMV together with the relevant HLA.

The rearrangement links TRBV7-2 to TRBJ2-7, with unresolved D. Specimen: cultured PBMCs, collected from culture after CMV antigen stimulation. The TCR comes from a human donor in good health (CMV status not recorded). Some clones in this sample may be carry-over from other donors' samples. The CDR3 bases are TGTGCCAGCAGCTTAGTTGAGTGGAGTTACGAGCAGTACTTC. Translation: CASSLVEWSYEQYF.